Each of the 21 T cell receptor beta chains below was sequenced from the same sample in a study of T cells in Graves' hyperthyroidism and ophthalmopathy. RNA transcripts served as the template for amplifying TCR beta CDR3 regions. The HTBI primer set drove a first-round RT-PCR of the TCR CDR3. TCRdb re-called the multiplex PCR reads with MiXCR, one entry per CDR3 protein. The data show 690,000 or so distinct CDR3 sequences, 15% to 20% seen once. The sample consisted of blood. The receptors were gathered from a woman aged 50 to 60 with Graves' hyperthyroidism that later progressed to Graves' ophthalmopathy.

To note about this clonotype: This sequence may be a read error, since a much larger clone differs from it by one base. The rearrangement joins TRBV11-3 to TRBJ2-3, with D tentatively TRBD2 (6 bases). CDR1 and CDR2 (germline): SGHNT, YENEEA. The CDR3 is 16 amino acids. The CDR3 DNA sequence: TGTGCCAGCAGCTCCCACCTGGGGGGTAGCACAAATACGCAGTATTTT. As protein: CASSSHLGGSTNTQYF. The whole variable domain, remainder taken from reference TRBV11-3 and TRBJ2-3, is EAGVVQSPRYKIIEKKQPVAFWCNPISGHNTLYWYLQNLGQGPELLIRYENEEAVDDSQLPKDRFSAERLKGVDSTLKIQPAELGDSAVYLCASSSHLGGSTNTQYFGPGTRLTVL.

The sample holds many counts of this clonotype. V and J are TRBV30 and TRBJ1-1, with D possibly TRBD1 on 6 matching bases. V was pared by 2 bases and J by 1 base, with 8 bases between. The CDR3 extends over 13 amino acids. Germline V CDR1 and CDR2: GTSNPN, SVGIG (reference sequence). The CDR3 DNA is TGTGCCTGGAGTTCGACAGGGAACACTGAAGCTTTCTTT. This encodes CAWSSTGNTEAFF.

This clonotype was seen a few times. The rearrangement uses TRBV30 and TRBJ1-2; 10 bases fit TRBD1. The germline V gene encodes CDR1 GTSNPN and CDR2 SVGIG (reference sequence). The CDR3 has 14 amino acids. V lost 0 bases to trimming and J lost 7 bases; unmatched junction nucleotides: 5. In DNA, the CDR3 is TGTGCCTGGAGTGTACTGGGACAGGGGACTGGCTACACCTTC. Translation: CAWSVLGQGTGYTF.

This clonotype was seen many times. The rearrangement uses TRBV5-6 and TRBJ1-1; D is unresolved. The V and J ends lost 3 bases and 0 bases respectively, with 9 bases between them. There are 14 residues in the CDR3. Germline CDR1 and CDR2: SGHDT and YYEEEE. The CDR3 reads CASSYRALNTEAFF. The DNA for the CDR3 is TGTGCCAGCAGCTACCGGGCCCTGAACACTGAAGCTTTCTTT.

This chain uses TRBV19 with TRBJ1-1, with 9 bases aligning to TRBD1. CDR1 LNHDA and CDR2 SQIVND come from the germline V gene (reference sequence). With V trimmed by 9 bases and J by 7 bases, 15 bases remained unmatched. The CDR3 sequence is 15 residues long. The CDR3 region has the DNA TGTGCCAGCAGACGGGACAGGGAAGATGGCAGTGAAGCTTTCTTT. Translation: CASRRDREDGSEAFF.

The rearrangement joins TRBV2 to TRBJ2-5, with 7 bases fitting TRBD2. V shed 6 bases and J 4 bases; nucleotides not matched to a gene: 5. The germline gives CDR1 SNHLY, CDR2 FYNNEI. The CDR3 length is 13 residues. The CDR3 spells CASRAGRRETQYF. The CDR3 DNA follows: TGTGCCAGCAGAGCGGGGCGGCGAGAGACCCAGTACTTC. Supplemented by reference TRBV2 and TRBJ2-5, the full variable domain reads EPEVTQTPSHQVTQMGQEVILRCVPISNHLYFYWYRQILGQKVEFLVSFYNNEISEKSEIFDDQFSVERPDGSNFTLKIRSTKLEDSAMYFCASRAGRRETQYFGPGTRLLVL.

The CDR3 region is CASSLTSGGLTDTQYF. DNA of the CDR3: TGTGCCAGCAGCTTGACTAGCGGGGGACTCACAGATACGCAGTATTTT. The J gene is TRBJ2-3, the V gene TRBV5-4; 11 bases agree with TRBD2. Looked up from germline, CDR1 is SGHNT and CDR2 is YYREEE (reference sequence). The trim removed 1 base at V and 2 bases at J, leaving 3 bases unmatched. This CDR3 is built from 16 residues.

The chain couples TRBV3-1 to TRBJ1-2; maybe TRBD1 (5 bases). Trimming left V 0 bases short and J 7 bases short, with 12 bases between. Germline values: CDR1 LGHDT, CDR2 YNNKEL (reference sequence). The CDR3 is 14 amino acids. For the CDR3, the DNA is TGTGCCAGCAGCCAAGAAGCAGGGATCGGTGGCTACACCTTC. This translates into CASSQEAGIGGYTF.

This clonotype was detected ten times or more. The CDR3 sequence: CASRDGRITLHF. CDR3 sequence (DNA): TGTGCCAGCAGGGACGGAAGAATCACCCTCCACTTT. V usage is TRBV6-2 or TRBV6-3 and J usage is TRBJ1-6; the D is unclear. Between the trimmed V and J ends, which lost 6 bases and 14 bases, there was a span of 14 bases. This CDR3 comprises 12 residues. The germline CDR1 and CDR2 sequences are MNHEY and SVGEGT.

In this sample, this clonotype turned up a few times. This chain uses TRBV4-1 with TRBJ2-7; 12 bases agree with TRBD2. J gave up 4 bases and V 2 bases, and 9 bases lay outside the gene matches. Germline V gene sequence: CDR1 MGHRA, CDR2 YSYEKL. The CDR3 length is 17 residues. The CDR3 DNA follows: TGCGCCAGCAGCCAAACCGACGCTAGCGGGGGGGCATACGAGCAGTACTTC. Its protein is CASSQTDASGGAYEQYF.

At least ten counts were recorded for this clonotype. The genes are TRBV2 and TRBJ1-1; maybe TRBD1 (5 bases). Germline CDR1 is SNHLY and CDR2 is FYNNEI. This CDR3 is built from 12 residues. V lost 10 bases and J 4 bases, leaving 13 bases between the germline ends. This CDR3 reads CAIGPRGTEAFF. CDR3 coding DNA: TGTGCCATCGGCCCGAGGGGCACTGAAGCTTTCTTT.

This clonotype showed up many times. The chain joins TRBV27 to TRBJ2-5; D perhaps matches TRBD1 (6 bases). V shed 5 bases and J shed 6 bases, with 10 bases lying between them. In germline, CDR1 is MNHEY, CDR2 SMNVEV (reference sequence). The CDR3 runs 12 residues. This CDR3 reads CASSDRRQTQYF. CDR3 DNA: TGTGCCAGCAGTGACAGGCGACAGACCCAGTACTTC.

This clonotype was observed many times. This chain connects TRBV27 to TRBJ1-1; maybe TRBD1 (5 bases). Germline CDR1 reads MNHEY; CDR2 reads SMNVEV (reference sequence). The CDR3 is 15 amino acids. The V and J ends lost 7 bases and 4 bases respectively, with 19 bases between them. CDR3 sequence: CASTSSMAGGTEAFF. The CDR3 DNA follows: TGTGCCAGCACTTCGTCCATGGCGGGGGGCACTGAAGCTTTCTTT.

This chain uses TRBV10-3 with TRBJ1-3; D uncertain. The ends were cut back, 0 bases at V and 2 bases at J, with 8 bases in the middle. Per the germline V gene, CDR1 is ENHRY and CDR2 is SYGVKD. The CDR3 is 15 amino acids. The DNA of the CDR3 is TGTGCCATCAGTGAGTCTACTTTCACTGGAAACACCATATATTTT. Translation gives CAISESTFTGNTIYF.

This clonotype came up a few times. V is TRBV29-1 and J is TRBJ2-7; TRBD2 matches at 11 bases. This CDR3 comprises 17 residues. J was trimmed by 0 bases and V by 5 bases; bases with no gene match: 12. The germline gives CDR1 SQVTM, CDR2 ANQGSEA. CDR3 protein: CSVWGTSGLFSSYEQYF. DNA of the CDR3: TGCAGCGTTTGGGGGACTAGCGGCTTGTTCAGCTCCTACGAGCAGTACTTC.

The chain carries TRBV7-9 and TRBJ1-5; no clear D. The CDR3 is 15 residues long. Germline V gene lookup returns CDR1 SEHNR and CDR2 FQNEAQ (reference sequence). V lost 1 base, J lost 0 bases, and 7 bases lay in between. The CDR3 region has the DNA TGTGCCAGCAGCTTAGGGGTCAGTAGCAATCAGCCCCAGCATTTT. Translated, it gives CASSLGVSSNQPQHF. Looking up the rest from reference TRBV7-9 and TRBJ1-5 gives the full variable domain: DTGVSQNPRHKITKRGQNVTFRCDPISEHNRLYWYRQTLGQGPEFLTYFQNEAQLEKSRLLSDRFSAERPKGSFSTLEIQRTEQGDSAMYLCASSLGVSSNQPQHFGDGTRLSIL.

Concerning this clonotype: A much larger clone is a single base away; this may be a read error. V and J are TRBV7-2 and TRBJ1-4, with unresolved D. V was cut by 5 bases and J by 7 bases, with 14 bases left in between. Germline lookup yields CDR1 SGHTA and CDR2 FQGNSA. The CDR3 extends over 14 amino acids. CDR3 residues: CASSPQRLGEKLFF. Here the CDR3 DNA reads TGTGCCAGCAGCCCTCAGAGGCTGGGTGAAAAACTGTTTTTT.

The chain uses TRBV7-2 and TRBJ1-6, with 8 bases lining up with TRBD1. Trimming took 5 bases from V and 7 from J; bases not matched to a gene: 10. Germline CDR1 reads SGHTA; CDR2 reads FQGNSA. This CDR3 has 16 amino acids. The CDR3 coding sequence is TGTGCCAGCAGCCTGCTAGGACAGGGCGAAAATTCACCCCTCCACTTT. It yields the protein CASSLLGQGENSPLHF.

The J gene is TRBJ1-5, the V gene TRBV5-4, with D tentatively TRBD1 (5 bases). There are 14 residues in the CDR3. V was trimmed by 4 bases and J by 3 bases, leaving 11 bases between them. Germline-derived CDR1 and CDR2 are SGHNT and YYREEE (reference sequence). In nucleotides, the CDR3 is TGTGCCAGCAGCCTGGGACTATTCAATCAGCCCCAGCATTTT. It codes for CASSLGLFNQPQHF.

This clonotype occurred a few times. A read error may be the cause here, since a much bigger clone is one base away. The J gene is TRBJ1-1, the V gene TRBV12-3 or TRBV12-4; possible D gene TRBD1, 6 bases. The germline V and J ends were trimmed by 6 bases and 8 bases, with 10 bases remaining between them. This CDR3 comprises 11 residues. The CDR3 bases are TGTGCCAGCAGCCGTAGGGGGGAAGCTTTCTTT. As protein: CASSRRGEAFF.

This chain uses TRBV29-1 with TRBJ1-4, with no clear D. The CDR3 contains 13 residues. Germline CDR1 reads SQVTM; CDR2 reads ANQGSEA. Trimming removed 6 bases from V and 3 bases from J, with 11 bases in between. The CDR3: CSVRAGANEKLFF. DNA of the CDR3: TGCAGCGTCCGGGCGGGAGCTAATGAAAAACTGTTTTTT.